Listed here are 23 T cell receptor beta chains from one sample, sequenced in a study of CD8 T cells in Susac syndrome. An amount of RNA that ranged from roughly 0.5 to 1 ug was reverse transcribed with random hexamers. Via MiXCR, TCRdb re-called the immunoSEQ multiplex PCR reads, giving one row per CDR3 protein. The sample contains about 200,000 distinct CDR3 sequences, about 94% of which appear only once. The sample consisted of CD4+ T cells from PBMCs. The source of these receptors is a human donor with multiple sclerosis.

The V call is TRBV4-1, the J call TRBJ2-7; D gene ambiguous. Germline CDR1 reads MGHRA; CDR2 reads YSYEKL. Trimming shortened V by 10 bases and J by 3 bases, and 19 bases separated the two germline ends. CDR3 length: 14 residues. The CDR3 region is CANNNSAEIYEQYF. The DNA of the CDR3 is TGCGCCAATAACAATTCGGCCGAGATCTACGAGCAGTACTTC.

The gene calls are TRBV5-6 and TRBJ1-2, with no clear D. The CDR3 totals 11 residues. CDR1 and CDR2 (germline): SGHDT, YYEEEE. V dropped 7 bases and J dropped 5 bases, with 9 bases sitting between them. CDR3 DNA sequence: TGTGCCAGCGGTAGTGAATATGGCTACACCTTC. Translation gives CASGSEYGYTF.

This clonotype has just a few counts. V gene TRBV28 combines with J gene TRBJ2-7; 7 nucleotides align to TRBD1. The V gene's germline CDR1 is MDHEN and CDR2 SYDVKM. This CDR3 is 15 amino acids long. V shed 6 bases and J 2 bases; nucleotides not matched to a gene: 10. In DNA, the CDR3 is TGTGCCAGCAGCCGGCGCCCGGGACAGACCTACGAGCAGTACTTC. It is translated as CASSRRPGQTYEQYF.

This chain connects TRBV20-1 to TRBJ2-1; weak D call: TRBD1 (5 bases). Germline V gene data show CDR1 as DFQATT and CDR2 as SNEGSKA (reference sequence). V gave up 0 bases and J gave up 0 bases, with 15 bases separating them. CDR3 length: 17 residues. The CDR3 DNA reads TGCAGTGCTAGAGATCTGGGGCGTACGAGCTCCTACAATGAGCAGTTCTTC. This translates into CSARDLGRTSSYNEQFF.

The rearrangement links TRBV29-1 to TRBJ2-2; D is unclear. Between the trimmed V and J ends, which lost 5 bases and 6 bases, there was a span of 7 bases. The germline V gene has CDR1 SQVTM and CDR2 ANQGSEA. The CDR3 runs to 11 residues. The CDR3 DNA follows: TGCAGCGTTCAGCGAGCCGGGGAGCTGTTTTTT. Protein sequence: CSVQRAGELFF.

As DNA, the CDR3 is TGTGCCAGCAGCTCTGCGGGGCAGGGGTTTTCGGGTTCACCCCTCCACTTT. Its protein is CASSSAGQGFSGSPLHF. This chain connects TRBV25-1 to TRBJ1-6; D is possibly TRBD1 (6 bases). CDR3 length: 17 amino acids. Germline lookup yields CDR1 MGHDK and CDR2 SYGVNS. Between the trimmed V and J ends, which lost 6 bases and 9 bases, there was a span of 24 bases. Supplemented by reference TRBV25-1 and TRBJ1-6, the full variable domain reads EADIYQTPRYLVIGTGKKITLECSQTMGHDKMYWYQQDPGMELHLIHYSYGVNSTEKGDLSSESTVSRIRTEHFPLTLESARPSHTSQYLCASSSAGQGFSGSPLHFGNGTRLTVT.

The V gene is TRBV28, the J gene TRBJ1-2, with D possibly being TRBD1 (6 bases). This CDR3 is built from 14 residues. V was clipped by 7 bases and J by 7 bases, with 19 bases between them. Per the germline V gene, CDR1 is MDHEN and CDR2 is SYDVKM. CDR3 loop: CASTIPAGAGGYTF. As DNA, the CDR3 is TGTGCCAGCACCATACCCGCAGGGGCCGGTGGCTACACCTTC.

In DNA, the CDR3 is TGCAGCGCCGACGGGGGAGGCGAGCAGTACTTC. Translated, it gives CSADGGGEQYF. This chain connects TRBV29-1 to TRBJ2-7; TRBD2 is a possible D gene (6 bases). The germline V gene encodes CDR1 SQVTM and CDR2 ANQGSEA. CDR3 length: 11 amino acids. V gave up 7 bases and J gave up 6 bases, with 13 bases separating them.

The gene calls are TRBV9 and TRBJ2-5, with 9 bases lining up with TRBD2. V trimming: 0 bases; J trimming: 5 bases; junction bases outside the gene matches: 14. There are 18 residues in the CDR3. From germline, CDR1 is SGDLS and CDR2 YYNGEE. The DNA for the CDR3 is TGTGCCAGCAGCGTAGCTACGGACCCGCGGGGGGGCCAGGAGACCCAGTACTTC. Its translation is CASSVATDPRGGQETQYF.

The rearrangement joins TRBV30 to TRBJ1-1, with D maybe TRBD1 (5 bases). Trimming took 2 bases from V and 6 from J, leaving 16 bases between them. This CDR3 region has 14 residues. The germline CDR1 and CDR2 sequences are GTSNPN and SVGIG (reference sequence). The CDR3 region is CAWSIKGAESEAFF. CDR3 DNA sequence: TGTGCCTGGAGTATCAAAGGGGCGGAATCTGAAGCTTTCTTT.

The gene calls are TRBV29-1 and TRBJ2-1; no definite D call. The CDR3 loop spans 14 amino acids. The ends were cut back, 4 bases at V and 5 bases at J, with 15 bases in the middle. Germline CDR1 SQVTM, CDR2 ANQGSEA. The CDR3 sequence is CSVAPGPLNNEQFF. CDR3 nucleotides: TGCAGCGTTGCACCGGGTCCCCTGAACAATGAGCAGTTCTTC.

The chain couples TRBV29-1 to TRBJ2-2; D tentatively fits TRBD1 or TRBD2 (6 bases each). Germline V gene sequence: CDR1 SQVTM, CDR2 ANQGSEA. The length of the CDR3 is 12 residues. V was shortened by 6 bases and J by 7 bases, with 12 bases between the two germline ends. The CDR3 DNA reads as TGCAGCGTGAGGGGGGCTGTCGGGGAGCTGTTTTTT. It encodes CSVRGAVGELFF.

This clonotype occurred once. The CDR3 loop is CAISEQGEETQYF. CDR3 nucleotides: TGTGCCATCAGTGAACAGGGAGAAGAGACCCAGTACTTC. The chain combines TRBV10-3 with TRBJ2-5; a weak D match, TRBD1 (6 bases). Trimming shortened V by 3 bases and J by 3 bases, and 8 bases separated the two germline ends. Germline V gene data show CDR1 as ENHRY and CDR2 as SYGVKD. CDR3 length: 13 residues.

This clonotype was counted a single time. A read error may account for a junction end that differs from germline. This chain uses TRBV7-3 with TRBJ1-1; D is unclear. Germline V gene data show CDR1 as SGHTA and CDR2 as FQGTGA. The CDR3 spans 15 residues. The CDR3 sequence is CASSLPGTPNAEAFF. CDR3 coding DNA: TGTGCCAGCAGCCTACCGGGAACACCGAACGCTGAAGCTTTCTTT.

The gene calls are TRBV18 and TRBJ2-5, with 7 bases matching TRBD1. The CDR3 runs 14 residues. V gave up 3 bases and J gave up 5 bases; unmatched junction bases: 6. Germline CDR1 KGHSH, CDR2 LQKENI. The chain's CDR3 is CASSPKTGFETQYF. DNA of the CDR3: TGTGCCAGCTCACCCAAGACAGGGTTTGAGACCCAGTACTTC. The full variable domain, with the rest looked up from reference TRBV18 and TRBJ2-5, is NAGVMQNPRHLVRRRGQEARLRCSPMKGHSHVYWYRQLPEEGLKFMVYLQKENIIDESGMPKERFSAEFPKEGPSILRIQQVVRGDSAAYFCASSPKTGFETQYFGPGTRLLVL.

V is TRBV6-1 and J is TRBJ2-4; no clear D gene. This CDR3 region has 16 residues. Germline V gene data show CDR1 as MNHNS and CDR2 as SASEGT. V was pared by 1 base and J by 0 bases, with 10 bases between. This CDR3 reads CASSEGPPGAKNIQYF. The CDR3, as DNA: TGTGCCAGCAGTGAAGGGCCACCCGGAGCCAAAAACATTCAGTACTTC.

J is TRBJ2-3 and V is TRBV20-1; 13 bases map to TRBD2. This CDR3 is 16 amino acids long. Trimming at V came to 3 bases and at J to 2 bases, leaving 5 bases not matched to a gene. The germline CDR1 and CDR2 sequences are DFQATT and SNEGSKA (reference sequence). The CDR3 bases are TGCAGTGCTAGCATTGGACTAGCGGGGGTCACAGATACGCAGTATTTT. Its protein product is CSASIGLAGVTDTQYF.

The chain combines TRBV7-2 with TRBJ1-1; possible D gene TRBD1, 5 bases. Germline CDR1 is SGHTA and CDR2 is FQGNSA. The CDR3 runs 18 residues. V gave up 2 bases and J gave up 1 base, with 20 bases separating them. The CDR3 sequence: CASSLRPGLVGPNTEAFF. The DNA of the CDR3 is TGTGCCAGCAGCTTACGCCCAGGGTTGGTTGGCCCGAACACTGAAGCTTTCTTT.

This rearrangement joins TRBV11-2 to TRBJ1-2; D might be TRBD1 (6 bases). The CDR3 sequence is 13 residues long. Between the trimmed V and J ends, which lost 5 bases and 2 bases, there was a span of 9 bases. The germline CDR1 and CDR2 sequences are SGHAT and FQNNGV. The CDR3 DNA reads TGTGCCAGCAGCCAGGGGCAGAACTATGGCTACACCTTC. Its translation is CASSQGQNYGYTF.

The chain couples TRBV4-3 to TRBJ1-2; D uncertain. CDR3 length: 14 residues. Per germline, CDR1 LGHNA and CDR2 YSLEER. Trimming took off 1 base at V and 4 bases at J, with 10 bases between the two ends. DNA for the CDR3: TGCGCCAGCAGCCAAGTGAGGGCAAGCTATGGCTACACCTTC. Its translation is CASSQVRASYGYTF.

The rearrangement links TRBV20-1 to TRBJ2-1, with D tentatively TRBD2 (6 bases). Trimming stripped 6 bases from V and 1 base from J, with 10 bases between. Per the germline V gene, CDR1 is DFQATT and CDR2 is SNEGSKA (reference sequence). The CDR3 runs 13 residues. The CDR3 region is CSARDFSYNEQFF. The CDR3 nucleotides are TGCAGTGCGAGGGACTTTTCCTACAATGAGCAGTTCTTC.

The J gene is TRBJ2-5, the V gene TRBV5-1; 7 nucleotides align to TRBD2. Germline V gene data show CDR1 as SGHRS and CDR2 as YFSETQ. There are 15 residues in the CDR3. Germline trimming cut 4 bases from V and 0 bases from J; bases unmatched to any gene: 6. This CDR3 is CASSTSGEDQETQYF. Here the CDR3 DNA reads TGCGCCAGCAGCACCAGCGGGGAAGACCAAGAGACCCAGTACTTC.

This chain connects TRBV30 to TRBJ1-6; D may be TRBD1 (5 bases). Germline V gives CDR1 GTSNPN, CDR2 SVGIG (reference sequence). This CDR3 region has 15 residues. The germline V and J ends were trimmed by 1 base and 8 bases, with 15 bases remaining between them. CDR3 protein: CAWSEGPLRHSPLHF. The CDR3 DNA is TGTGCCTGGAGTGAGGGACCCTTAAGGCATTCACCCCTCCACTTT.